The rows below give T cell receptor beta chains drawn from one sample of a study of CD8 T cells in Susac syndrome. TCRdb fed the immunoSEQ multiplex PCR reads into MiXCR, producing one record per CDR3 protein. Of 130,000 or so distinct CDR3 sequences detected, 96% appear once; the ten largest clones hold less than 0.15%. The sample was CD4+ T cells from PBMCs. The receptors stem from a human donor with Susac syndrome. Both conserved end residues are part of each CDR3. The D gene is left open where the match is weak. Rows may omit the clone size; those that give it use once, few, many or a size class.

v_call,j_call,clone_size,d_call,cdr3_nt,cdr3_aa
TRBV29-1,TRBJ1-2,once,TRBD1,TGCAGCGTTGGGTCGCAAGGGGGCCATGGCTACACCTTC,CSVGSQGGHGYTF
TRBV20-1,TRBJ1-2,once,TRBD1,TGCAGTGCAACCACTAGGGACAGGGATGGCTACACCTTC,CSATTRDRDGYTF
TRBV7-2,TRBJ2-7,.,.,TGTGCCAGCAGCTTAGCGATGGCAGGTTCTTACGAGCAGTACTTC,CASSLAMAGSYEQYF
TRBV30,TRBJ1-3,.,.,TGTGCCTGGAGCCGGGACCGGGCCTCTGGAAACACCATATATTTT,CAWSRDRASGNTIYF
TRBV29-1,TRBJ1-1,.,.,TGCAGCGGGGCGGTCTTGAACACTGAAGCTTTCTTT,CSGAVLNTEAFF
TRBV25-1,TRBJ1-2,.,.,TGTGCCAGCGGTAGCGAGAGGAAACAGGGAGGCTATGGCTACACCTTC,CASGSERKQGGYGYTF
TRBV29-1,TRBJ2-1,.,.,TGCAGCGTTGAAGGGGGGACCAATGAGCAGTTCTTC,CSVEGGTNEQFF
TRBV14,TRBJ1-4,.,.,TGTGCCAGCAGCCAAATGTCCCCAGAAGTGAATGAAAAACTGTTTTTT,CASSQMSPEVNEKLFF
TRBV25-1,TRBJ2-7,once,.,TGTGCCAGCCGGAAGGGGGGGGACACCTCCTACGAGCAGTACTTC,CASRKGGDTSYEQYF
TRBV25-1,TRBJ2-4,.,TRBD1,TGTGCCAGCGCTCCGGGACAGGGAATTCAGTACTTC,CASAPGQGIQYF
TRBV6-5,TRBJ2-1,.,.,TGTGCCAGCAGTTACTCGCGCGAGCAGTTCTTC,CASSYSREQFF
TRBV14,TRBJ2-1,.,TRBD2,TGTGCCAGCAGCCCTACCGGACTAGTCTACAATGAGCAGTTCTTC,CASSPTGLVYNEQFF
TRBV4-2,TRBJ2-7,.,.,TGTGCCAGCAGCCCCCTTTGGAGGAGCGAGCAGTACTTC,CASSPLWRSEQYF
TRBV20-1,TRBJ2-2,.,.,TGCAGTGCTAAGGGACCTGGGGAGCTGTTTTTT,CSAKGPGELFF
TRBV19,TRBJ1-5,.,TRBD1,TGTGCCACGACAGGGGCGGTAGGAAATCAGCCCCAGCATTTT,CATTGAVGNQPQHF
TRBV20-1,TRBJ1-5,.,TRBD1,TGCAGTGCTACCCTGGGACAGGGGAATCGGTATAGCAATCAGCCCCAGCATTTT,CSATLGQGNRYSNQPQHF
TRBV29-1,TRBJ2-1,.,.,TGCAGCGGGCTAGCAATTCGATACAATGAGCAGTTCTTC,CSGLAIRYNEQFF
TRBV7-9,TRBJ2-3,.,TRBD2,TGTGCCAGCAGCTTAGGACTAGCGGGACGCACAGATACGCAGTATTTT,CASSLGLAGRTDTQYF
TRBV2,TRBJ2-1,.,TRBD2,TGTGCCAGTCTTAGGACTAGCGGGAGAGGCGAGCAGTTCTTC,CASLRTSGRGEQFF
TRBV25-1,TRBJ2-3,.,TRBD2,TGTGCCAGCAGTGAGGGACTAGCGGGACAGTATTTT,CASSEGLAGQYF
TRBV7-3,TRBJ2-2,.,.,TGTGCCAGCAGCTTGACAGGGAACACCGGGGAGCTGTTTTTT,CASSLTGNTGELFF
TRBV4-2,TRBJ2-1,.,TRBD2,TGTGCCAGCAGCCAGCGACTAGCGGGAGGGCCGATGTACAATGAGCAGTTCTTC,CASSQRLAGGPMYNEQFF
TRBV19,TRBJ2-1,.,.,TGTGCCAGTAGTATAGGGACAGCCTCCTACAATGAGCAGTTCTTC,CASSIGTASYNEQFF
TRBV20-1,TRBJ2-7,.,TRBD2,TGCAGTGCTAGAGCGGGACTAGAGGACGAGCAGTACTTC,CSARAGLEDEQYF
TRBV7-9,TRBJ2-6,.,TRBD2,TGTGCCAGCAGCTTATTTGTGGGAGGGCCCGGTGGGGCCAACGTCCTGACTTTC,CASSLFVGGPGGANVLTF
TRBV2,TRBJ2-1,.,TRBD2,TGTGCCAGCGGACTAGCGCTATACAATGAGCAGTTCTTC,CASGLALYNEQFF
TRBV12-3/TRBV12-4,TRBJ2-7,.,TRBD2,TGTGCCAGCAGTCGACTAGCAACTCGGGAGCAGTACTTC,CASSRLATREQYF
TRBV18,TRBJ2-1,.,.,TGTGCCAGCTCACCTAGGGAGGCCTACAATGAGCAGTTCTTC,CASSPREAYNEQFF
TRBV20-1,TRBJ1-2,.,TRBD1,TGCAGTGCTGGAGATCCCGGGACAGCTTACGGCTACACCTTC,CSAGDPGTAYGYTF
TRBV20-1,TRBJ2-4,.,.,TGCAGTGCTCCTCTGGTTATTGGGAACATTCAGTACTTC,CSAPLVIGNIQYF
TRBV3-1,TRBJ1-3,.,.,TGTGCCAGCAGCCAGGGACCGAACTCTGGAAACACCATATATTTT,CASSQGPNSGNTIYF
TRBV28,TRBJ1-5,.,TRBD1,TGTGCCGGGTCTCCGGACAGGGTTGATCAGCCCCAGCATTTT,CAGSPDRVDQPQHF
TRBV4-2,TRBJ1-2,.,.,TGTGCCAGCAGCCAAGATGAAGGGGGAGTCGGCTATGGCTACACCTTC,CASSQDEGGVGYGYTF
TRBV30,TRBJ2-3,.,.,TGTGCCTGGAGTTACAGGCGGGACACTCCCTCTAGCACATATACGCAGTATTTT,CAWSYRRDTPSSTYTQYF
TRBV20-1,TRBJ1-5,.,.,TGCAGTGCTAGAGATTCGACGCAGCCCCAGCATTTT,CSARDSTQPQHF
TRBV6-5,TRBJ2-3,once,TRBD1,TGTGCCAGCAGACGGGACAGCACAAATACGCAGTATTTT,CASRRDSTNTQYF
TRBV23-1,TRBJ1-1,.,.,TGCGCCAGCTTAAAAACAGGGAGCACTGAAGCTTTCTTT,CASLKTGSTEAFF
TRBV28,TRBJ2-3,.,TRBD2,TGTGCCAGCAGCCTCGCGGGACTAGCGGGAGAGGGGGATACGCAGTATTTT,CASSLAGLAGEGDTQYF
TRBV29-1,TRBJ2-1,.,.,TGCAGCGTTGAGGGCGGAGGGAATGAGCAGTTCTTC,CSVEGGGNEQFF
TRBV3-1,TRBJ2-5,once,.,TGTGCCAGCAGTCCCACGGGAGTGTGGGAGACCCAGTACTTC,CASSPTGVWETQYF
TRBV7-9,TRBJ2-5,.,TRBD2,TGTGCCAGCAGCTCAGGGGGGACTAGCGGGAGTCTGGAGACCCAGTACTTC,CASSSGGTSGSLETQYF
TRBV30,TRBJ1-3,.,.,TGTGCCTGGAGTGTCAATAGGAACACCATATATTTT,CAWSVNRNTIYF
TRBV20-1,TRBJ1-5,.,TRBD1,TGCAGTGCTACTACAGGGGGTCAGCCCCAGCATTTT,CSATTGGQPQHF
TRBV29-1,TRBJ2-1,.,TRBD2,TGCAGCTCAATCGCTAGCGGGAGTAGTTCCTACAATGAGCAGTTCTTC,CSSIASGSSSYNEQFF
TRBV6-5,TRBJ2-5,once,.,TGTGCCAGCAGCTACAGCGACGCATTCCAAGAGACCCAGTACTTC,CASSYSDAFQETQYF
TRBV20-1,TRBJ2-6,.,TRBD1,TGCAGTGCTAGAGATGGGACAGTTTACCCATCTGGGGCCAACGTCCTGACTTTC,CSARDGTVYPSGANVLTF
TRBV5-4,TRBJ2-5,.,TRBD1,TGTGCCAGCAGTTCCGGGACAGGGGGCCCTGCTCCGTACTTC,CASSSGTGGPAPYF
TRBV20-1,TRBJ2-3,.,TRBD2,TGCAGTGCTAGAGATCTAGAGCGGGGGTCCACAGATACGCAGTATTTT,CSARDLERGSTDTQYF
TRBV20-1,TRBJ2-1,.,TRBD2,TGCAGTGTACGAGGGACTAGCGGGAGTAATGAGCAGTTCTTC,CSVRGTSGSNEQFF
TRBV3-1,TRBJ2-2,.,.,TGTGCCAGCAGCCACGACGCGTGGACCGGGGAGCTGTTTTTT,CASSHDAWTGELFF
TRBV3-1,TRBJ2-7,.,.,TGTGCCAGCAGCCCACTCATGTTGGGGGAGCAGTACTTC,CASSPLMLGEQYF
TRBV7-2,TRBJ2-7,.,.,TGTGCCAGCAGCCATATGACCGGTTACGAGCAGTACTTC,CASSHMTGYEQYF
TRBV3-1,TRBJ2-2,once,.,TGTGCCAGCAGCCAAGATCCCGAGGCCGGCGGGGAGCTGTTTTTT,CASSQDPEAGGELFF
TRBV30,TRBJ2-1,.,TRBD2,TGTGCCTGGCGACTAGCGGGAAGGCATGAGCAGTTCTTC,CAWRLAGRHEQFF
TRBV10-3,TRBJ2-7,.,.,TGTGCCATCAGCGAAGGGGTCCAACGGGGGGAGCAGTACTTC,CAISEGVQRGEQYF
TRBV6-4,TRBJ2-1,.,TRBD2,TGTGCCAGCAGTCCTCCGACTAGCGGGAGGACCTACAATGAGCAGTTCTTC,CASSPPTSGRTYNEQFF
TRBV6-1,TRBJ2-3,.,.,TGTGCCAGCAGTCGCGGCCGTGGGGACGGGAACACAGATACGCAGTATTTT,CASSRGRGDGNTDTQYF